One and the same sample provided the 5 T cell receptor beta chains below, sequenced in a study of early T cells in non-severe SARS-CoV-2 infection. TCRdb called the 5' RACE reads again in MiXCR, with one record for every CDR3 protein. The sample consists of tens of thousands of distinct CDR3 sequences, roughly a tenth of them appearing once. Sequencing was carried out using whole blood. These TCRs come from an adult who was a healthcare worker with PCR-confirmed SARS-CoV-2 infection or an uninfected control (not recorded which).

This clonotype was detected a few times. The rearrangement uses TRBV5-1 and TRBJ2-7, with 9 positions matching TRBD1. Losses at the gene ends were 3 bases for V and 3 bases for J; bases not matched to a gene: 10. Germline V CDR1 and CDR2: SGHRS, YFSETQ. This CDR3 has 16 amino acids. The CDR3 region has the DNA TGCGCCAGCAGCTCGAACACCGGGACAGGGATCTACGAGCAGTACTTC. Residues: CASSSNTGTGIYEQYF.

The table lists this clonotype with many counts. J is TRBJ1-1 and V is TRBV20-1; tentative D call: TRBD1 (6 bases). Germline V gene sequence: CDR1 DFQATT, CDR2 SNEGSKA (reference sequence). The V end lost 4 bases, the J end lost 3 bases, and 18 bases lay between the germline ends. The CDR3 is made up of 15 amino acids. CDR3 in amino acids: CSATNFFRGHTEAFF. CDR3 nucleotides: TGCAGTGCTACTAACTTCTTCCGGGGGCACACTGAAGCTTTCTTT.

V and J are TRBV12-3 or TRBV12-4 and TRBJ1-5, with TRBD1 as a possible D gene (5 bases). V was clipped by 4 bases and J by 2 bases, with 6 bases between them. The CDR3 spans 13 residues. The CDR3 bases are TGTGCCAGCAGTTCCAGGGGCAATCAGCCCCAGCATTTT. Translated: CASSSRGNQPQHF.

To note about this clonotype: Possible read error: a much larger clone is one base away. The chain has TRBV2 and TRBJ1-5; D is unclear. The length of the CDR3 is 15 residues. Germline V lookup: CDR1 SNHLY, CDR2 FYNNEI. CDR3 DNA: TGTGTCAGCAGACCGGGTAGTTATAGCAATCAGCCCCAGCATTTT. Translated: CVSRPGSYSNQPQHF.

A few counts support this clonotype. The chain combines TRBV12-5 with TRBJ2-3; D not resolved. Germline assignment: CDR1 LGHNT and CDR2 FRNRAP. The germline V and J ends were trimmed by 0 bases and 2 bases, with 6 bases remaining between them. The CDR3 length is 14 residues. CDR3 sequence: CASGLVSPTDTQYF. The CDR3 region has the DNA TGTGCTAGTGGTTTGGTGTCGCCCACAGATACGCAGTATTTT.